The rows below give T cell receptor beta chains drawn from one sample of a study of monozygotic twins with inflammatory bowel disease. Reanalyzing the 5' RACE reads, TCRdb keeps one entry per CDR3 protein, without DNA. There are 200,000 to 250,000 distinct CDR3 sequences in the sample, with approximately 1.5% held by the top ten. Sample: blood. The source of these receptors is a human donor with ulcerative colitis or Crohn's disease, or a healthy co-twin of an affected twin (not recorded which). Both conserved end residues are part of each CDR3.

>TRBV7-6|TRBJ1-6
CASSLEPTQGARIGGLSPLHF
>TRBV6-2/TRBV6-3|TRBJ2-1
CASSPLGAPKVQFF
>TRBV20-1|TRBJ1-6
CSAAGTGSYNSPLHF
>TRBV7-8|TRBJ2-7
CASSLVVSGSYYEQYF
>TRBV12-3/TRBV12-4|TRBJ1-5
CASSVGFLSPQHF
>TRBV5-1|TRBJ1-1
CASQLSGTGRAVNTEAFF
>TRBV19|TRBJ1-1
CASSMMWVDTEAFF
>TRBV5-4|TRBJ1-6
CASSLFSVGSIGSPLHF
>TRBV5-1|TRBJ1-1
CASSQRPPGQGDTEAFF
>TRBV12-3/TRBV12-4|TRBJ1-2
CASSLEGRGYTF
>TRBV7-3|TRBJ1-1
CASSLKVSGTEAFF
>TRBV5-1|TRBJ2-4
CASSLGDGDIQYF
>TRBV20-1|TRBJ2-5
CSARSAGGPETQYF
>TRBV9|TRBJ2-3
CASSVAGGGPTDTQYF
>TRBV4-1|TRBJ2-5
CASSQGTRLAGGDETQYF
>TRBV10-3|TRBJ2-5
CAISEGIGRTQETQYF
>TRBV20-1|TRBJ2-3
CSARDLRADTQYF
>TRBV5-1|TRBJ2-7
CASSEQPHYEQYF
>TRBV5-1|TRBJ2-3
CASSLEFGGGSDTQYF
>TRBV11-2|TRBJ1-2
CASSLIGANYGYTF
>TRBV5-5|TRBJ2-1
CASSLGAGAGEQFF
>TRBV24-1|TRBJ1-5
CATSDNDNQPQHF
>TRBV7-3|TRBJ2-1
CASSLASRASSYNEQFF
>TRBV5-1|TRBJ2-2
CASSLLLFEGATGELFF
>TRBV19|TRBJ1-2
CASSIQGRYGYTF
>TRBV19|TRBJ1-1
CASKLGPMNTEAFF
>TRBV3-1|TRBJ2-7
CASSREGAGEQYF
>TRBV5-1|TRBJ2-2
CASSSYRDRYTGSNTGELFF
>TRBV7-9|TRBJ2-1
CASSLWLESEQFF
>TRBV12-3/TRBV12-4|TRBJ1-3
CASSKGRVRIHSGNTIYF
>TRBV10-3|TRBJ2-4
CAISEEVDIQYF
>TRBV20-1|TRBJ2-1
CSAATEYNEQFF
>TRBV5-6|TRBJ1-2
CASSVGSYGYTF
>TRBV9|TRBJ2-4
CASSPHSTGPAKNIQYF
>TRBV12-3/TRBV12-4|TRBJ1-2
CASSRGPSGYTF
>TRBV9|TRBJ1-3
CASSAQPRTGVTGNTIYF
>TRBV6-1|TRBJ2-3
CASSINRVGSTDTQYF
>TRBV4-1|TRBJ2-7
CASSSGQGFNEQYF
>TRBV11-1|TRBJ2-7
CASSLNSRDGLASYEQYF
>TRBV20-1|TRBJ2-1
CSARGQGSNRFF
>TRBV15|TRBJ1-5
CATSRDRTLPQHF
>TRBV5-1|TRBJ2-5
CASSLEGETQYF
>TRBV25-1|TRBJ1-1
CASSLPGAVNTEAFF
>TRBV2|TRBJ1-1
CASSKDMADTEAFF
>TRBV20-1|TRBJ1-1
CSASTGREGAFF
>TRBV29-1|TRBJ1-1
CSAVTDNTEAFF